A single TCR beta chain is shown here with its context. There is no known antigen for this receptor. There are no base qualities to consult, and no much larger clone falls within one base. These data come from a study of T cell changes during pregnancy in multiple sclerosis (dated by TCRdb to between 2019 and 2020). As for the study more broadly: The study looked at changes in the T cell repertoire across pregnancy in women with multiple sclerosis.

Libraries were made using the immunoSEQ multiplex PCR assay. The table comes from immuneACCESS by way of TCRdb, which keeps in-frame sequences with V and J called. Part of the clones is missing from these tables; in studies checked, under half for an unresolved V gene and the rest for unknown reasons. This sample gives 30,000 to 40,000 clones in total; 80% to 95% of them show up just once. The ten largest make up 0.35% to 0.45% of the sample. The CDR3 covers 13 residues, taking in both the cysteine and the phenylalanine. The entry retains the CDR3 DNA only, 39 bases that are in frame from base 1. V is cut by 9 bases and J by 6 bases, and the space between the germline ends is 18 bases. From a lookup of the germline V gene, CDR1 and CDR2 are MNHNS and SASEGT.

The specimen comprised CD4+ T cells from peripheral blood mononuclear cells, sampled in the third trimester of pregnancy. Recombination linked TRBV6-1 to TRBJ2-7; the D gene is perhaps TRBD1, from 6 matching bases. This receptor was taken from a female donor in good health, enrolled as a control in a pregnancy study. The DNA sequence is TGTGCCAGTAGCACAGGGTCCCTGTCCGAGCAGTACTTC. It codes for CASSTGSLSEQYF.